The clone carrying this T cell receptor (beta chain) was seen ten or more times. This entry comes from a study of T-cell reconstitution after alpha-beta-depleted transplantation in children. Per germline, CDR1 SGHTA and CDR2 FQGNSA. V shed 4 bases, J shed 11 bases, and the junction held 4 bases outside the gene matches. There are 13 residues in the CDR3. The TCRbeta library was prepared with unique molecular identifiers. TCRdb reanalysed the PCR reads using MiXCR and keeps one entry per CDR3 protein. The sample has some 240,000 distinct CDR3 sequences; 9.7% are singletons. The rearrangement uses TRBV7-2 and TRBJ2-5; 13 bases agree with TRBD2. The sequence was collected from a human donor who donated a stem cell graft to a child with SCID. This specimen consisted of PBMCs from the stem cell graft donor, obtained from the stem cell graft. CDR3 DNA: TGTGCCAGCAGCTCCAGACTAGCGGGGGGTCAGTACTTC. The encoded protein is CASSSRLAGGQYF.